The sequence of this T cell receptor (beta chain) was determined in a study of cytomegalovirus exposure and HLA in healthy donors. Notes on the study in general: The only immune exposure information that was available was CMV serostatus.

In the case of this clone: Its antigen is not identified.

The CDR3 runs to 15 residues. CDR1 is LGHNA, CDR2 YSLEER, per germline. V dropped 3 bases and J dropped 3; count of bases not matched to a gene: 5. Researchers ran the PCR with 60 Vbeta and 13 Jbeta primers. Sequencing was performed with immunoSEQ multiplex PCR; in TCRdb, only in-frame clones are kept and a portion is missing. The data show 150,000 to 200,000 clones, with around 62% seen just once and less than 3% held by the top ten. Sequencing used PBMCs. The receptor was isolated from a man aged 40-49 years in good health and CMV-seronegative. The genes are TRBV4-3 and TRBJ2-3; 8 nucleotides align to TRBD2. As DNA, the CDR3 is TGCGCCAGCAGCCAGGGACGGGGGGGAACAGATACGCAGTATTTT. Amino acid sequence: CASSQGRGGTDTQYF.